These 14 T cell receptor beta chains share one sample of origin, sequenced in a study of T cell clonality in common variable immunodeficiency. Here immunoSEQ multiplex PCR was the method, and the copy in TCRdb shows in-frame clones only, minus some. The table lists fewer than 70,000 clones, with no singletons. Sequencing was carried out using peripheral blood mononuclear cells. All receptors derive from a person aged 18 to 70 in good health.

The table lists this clone with many counts. The read halts 3 residues ahead of the CDR3 end, with the missing end drawn from the germline J gene. V gene TRBV11-3 combines with J gene TRBJ2-2; D not resolved. Germline values: CDR1 SGHNT, CDR2 YENEEA. This CDR3 is built from 12 residues. V dropped 2 bases and J dropped 10 bases, with 8 bases sitting between them. The sequenced part of the CDR3 DNA is TGTGCCAGCAGCTTACGGTTAGCGGAG. It encodes CASSLRLAE. The CDR3 reads in full as CASSLRLAELFF.

This clone has a count of ten or more. The read is 3 residues too short to cover the CDR3 end, so that end is filled in from the germline J gene. This chain uses TRBV18 with TRBJ2-3, with a tentative D call TRBD1 (5 bases). Trimming left V 3 bases short and J 2 bases short, with 15 bases between. CDR1 is KGHSH and CDR2 is LQKENI in the germline V gene. The CDR3 is 16 residues long. CDR3 loop: CASSPRPQGTTDTQYF. CDR3 DNA, as far as it was read: TGTGCCAGCTCACCGAGACCCCAGGGAACCACAGATACG.

This clone was found many times. The read falls 3 residues short of the CDR3 end, and the missing part is taken from the germline J gene. The chain is built from TRBV19 and TRBJ2-3; 15 bases agree with TRBD2. This CDR3 contains 17 residues. The germline V gene has CDR1 LNHDA and CDR2 SQIVND (reference sequence). J gave up 0 bases and V 5 bases, and 3 bases lay outside the gene matches. Partial CDR3 DNA: TGTGCCAGTAGTCTGGGACTAGCGGGAGGAAGCACAGATACG. Its protein is CASSLGLAGGSTDT. The whole CDR3 reads CASSLGLAGGSTDTQYF. Looking up the rest from reference TRBV19 and TRBJ2-3 gives the full variable domain: DGGITQSPKYLFRKEGQNVTLSCEQNLNHDAMYWYRQDPGQGLRLIYYSQIVNDFQKGDIAEGYSVSREKKESFPLTVTSAQKNPTAFYLCASSLGLAGGSTDTQYFGPGTRLTVL.

This clone came up a few times. The read stops 3 residues short of the end of the CDR3; the missing end is completed from the germline J gene. This chain uses TRBV7-1 with TRBJ2-2; 13 positions agree with TRBD2. TRBV7-1 is marked as an open reading frame, function uncertain. This CDR3 has 20 amino acids. The trim removed 3 bases at V and 4 bases at J, leaving 14 bases unmatched. The CDR3 bases that were read are TGTGCCAGCAGCTCTCCGGGACTAGCGGGACTATTGACGAGCACCGGGGAG. Amino acid sequence: CASSSPGLAGLLTSTGE. The entire CDR3 is CASSSPGLAGLLTSTGELFF.

This clone has ten or more counts. Partial CDR3 DNA: TGCAGTGCATTGAACCCGGGACAGGGGGCATACGAG. This encodes CSALNPGQGAYE. The full CDR3 sequence reads CSALNPGQGAYEQYF. The J gene is TRBJ2-7, the V gene TRBV20-1; 12 bases match TRBD1. The read is 3 residues too short to cover the CDR3 end, so that end is filled in from the germline J gene. The CDR3 covers 15 residues. Looked up from germline, CDR1 is DFQATT and CDR2 is SNEGSKA (reference sequence). V shed 6 bases and J 4 bases; nucleotides not matched to a gene: 10.

This clone was seen ten or more times. The read falls 3 residues short of the CDR3 end, and the missing part is taken from the germline J gene. V usage is TRBV19 and J usage is TRBJ1-5; 8 positions match TRBD1. The trim removed 5 bases at V and 2 bases at J, leaving 2 bases unmatched. Germline CDR1 and CDR2: LNHDA and SQIVND (reference sequence). The CDR3 loop spans 14 amino acids. The part of the CDR3 DNA that was read is TGTGCCAGTAGTGGACAGGGCGGCAATCAGCCC. Its protein product is CASSGQGGNQP. The CDR3 as a whole reads CASSGQGGNQPQHF. Full variable domain (outside the CDR3, taken from reference TRBV19 and TRBJ1-5): DGGITQSPKYLFRKEGQNVTLSCEQNLNHDAMYWYRQDPGQGLRLIYYSQIVNDFQKGDIAEGYSVSREKKESFPLTVTSAQKNPTAFYLCASSGQGGNQPQHFGDGTRLSIL.

Many counts were recorded for this clone. The missing CDR3 end, 3 residues past where the read stops, is filled in from the germline J gene. The chain couples TRBV4-1 to TRBJ2-5, with D perhaps TRBD1 (6 bases). Trimming took 4 bases from V and 1 from J, leaving 19 bases between them. The length of the CDR3 is 17 residues. The germline CDR1 and CDR2 sequences are MGHRA and YSYEKL. The CDR3 reads CASSPGPGHPSQETQYF. The sequenced part of the CDR3 DNA is TGCGCCAGCAGCCCGGGTCCGGGACACCCTAGCCAAGAGACC.

This clone was observed many times. The sequence runs out 3 residues before the end of the CDR3; the remainder is reconstructed from the germline J gene. This chain links TRBV29-1 with TRBJ1-5, with D perhaps TRBD1 (6 bases). From germline, CDR1 is SQVTM and CDR2 ANQGSEA. V was pared by 4 bases and J by 5 bases, with 15 bases between. The CDR3 length is 14 residues. The covered CDR3 bases are TGCAGCGTTGGCGATGGGGGCTATGATCAGCCC. This sequence encodes CSVGDGGYDQP. The entire CDR3 is CSVGDGGYDQPQHF. Supplemented by reference TRBV29-1 and TRBJ1-5, the full variable domain reads SAVISQKPSRDICQRGTSLTIQCQVDSQVTMMFWYRQQPGQSLTLIATANQGSEATYESGFVIDKFPISRPNLTFSTLTVSNMSPEDSSIYLCSVGDGGYDQPQHFGDGTRLSIL.

This clone was counted ten times or more. The sequenced fragment ends 3 residues before the CDR3 boundary, so the rest is inferred from the germline J gene. The V gene is TRBV12-3 or TRBV12-4, the J gene TRBJ2-7; 7 bases match TRBD2. Losses at the gene ends were 7 bases for V and 6 bases for J; bases not matched to a gene: 12. This CDR3 is 14 amino acids long. The CDR3 protein is CASKPGLTDLEQYF. CDR3 DNA, as far as it was read: TGTGCCAGCAAACCGGGACTAACGGACCTCGAG.

This clone was seen ten or more times. The CDR3 extends 3 residues past the end of the read, so its final part is completed from the germline J gene. The J gene is TRBJ2-3, the V gene TRBV5-4, with TRBD2 matching 7 bases. CDR3 length: 13 residues. Germline CDR1 is SGHNT and CDR2 is YYREEE (reference sequence). Partial CDR3 DNA: TGTGCCAGCAGCTCCCCCGGGGCGGGGGCG. Its protein product is CASSSPGAGA. The whole CDR3 sequence reads CASSSPGAGAQYF.

This clone was counted at least ten times. The read gets to within 3 residues of the CDR3 end, and the germline J gene fills in the rest. The V and J genes are TRBV7-9 and TRBJ2-7; 7 positions match TRBD2. In germline, CDR1 is SEHNR, CDR2 FQNEAQ (reference sequence). The CDR3 runs to 13 residues. After removal of 4 bases from V and 2 bases from J, the junction contained 2 bases not matched to a gene. CDR3 sequence: CASSSGTTYEQYF. Partial CDR3 DNA: TGTGCCAGCAGCTCCGGGACTACCTACGAG. Combining the CDR3 with reference TRBV7-9 and TRBJ2-7 gives the whole variable domain DTGVSQNPRHKITKRGQNVTFRCDPISEHNRLYWYRQTLGQGPEFLTYFQNEAQLEKSRLLSDRFSAERPKGSFSTLEIQRTEQGDSAMYLCASSSGTTYEQYFGPGTRLTVT.

At least ten counts were recorded for this clone. The read stops 3 residues short of the end of the CDR3; the missing end is completed from the germline J gene. V usage is TRBV20-1 and J usage is TRBJ2-1; the match to TRBD2 covers 8 bases. The CDR3 runs to 17 residues. V trimming: 0 bases; J trimming: 4 bases; junction bases outside the gene matches: 11. The germline CDR1 and CDR2 sequences are DFQATT and SNEGSKA (reference sequence). The CDR3 bases that were read are TGCAGTGCTAGAGATCTCCCAGCGGGAGTAGCATACAATGAG. Residues: CSARDLPAGVAYNE. In full, the CDR3 reads CSARDLPAGVAYNEQFF.

This clone has ten or more counts. The read halts 3 residues ahead of the CDR3 end, with the missing end drawn from the germline J gene. The chain recombines TRBV5-1 with TRBJ2-2; possibly TRBD2 for D (6 bases). The germline V and J ends were trimmed by 7 bases and 2 bases, with 12 bases remaining between them. The CDR3 has 14 residues. Germline V gives CDR1 SGHRS, CDR2 YFSETQ. CDR3 bases read: TGCGCCAGCCGGGACTCTCAAAACACCGGGGAG. This codes for CASRDSQNTGE. The whole CDR3 region reads CASRDSQNTGELFF.

This clone turned up a few times. The read stops 3 residues short of the end of the CDR3; the missing end is completed from the germline J gene. This rearrangement joins TRBV6-2 or TRBV6-3 to TRBJ1-2; no clear D gene. The CDR3 has 14 amino acids. Germline V CDR1 and CDR2: MNHEY, SVGEGT. Here the CDR3 reads CASSEAESRYDYTF. The DNA read from the CDR3 is TGTGCCAGCAGTGAGGCAGAATCGCGGTACGAC.